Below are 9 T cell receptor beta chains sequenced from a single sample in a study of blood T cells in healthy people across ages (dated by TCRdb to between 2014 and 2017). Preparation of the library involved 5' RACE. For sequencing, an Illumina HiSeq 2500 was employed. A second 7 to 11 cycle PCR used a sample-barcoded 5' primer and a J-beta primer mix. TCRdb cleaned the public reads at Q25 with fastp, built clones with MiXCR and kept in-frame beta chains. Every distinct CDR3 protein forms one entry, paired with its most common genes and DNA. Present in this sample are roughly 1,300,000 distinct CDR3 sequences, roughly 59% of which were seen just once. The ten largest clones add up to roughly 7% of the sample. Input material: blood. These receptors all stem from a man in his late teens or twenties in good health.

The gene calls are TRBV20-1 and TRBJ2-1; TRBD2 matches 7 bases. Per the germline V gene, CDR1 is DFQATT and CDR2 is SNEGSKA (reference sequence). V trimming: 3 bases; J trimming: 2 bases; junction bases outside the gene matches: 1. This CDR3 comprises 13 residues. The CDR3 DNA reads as TGCAGTGCTAGCGGGACTACCTACAATGAGCAGTTCTTC. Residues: CSASGTTYNEQFF.

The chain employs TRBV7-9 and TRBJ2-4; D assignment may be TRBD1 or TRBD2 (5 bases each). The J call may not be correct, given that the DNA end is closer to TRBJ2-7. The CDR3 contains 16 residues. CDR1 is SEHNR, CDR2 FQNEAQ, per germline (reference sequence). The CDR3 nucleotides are TGTGCCAGCAGCCTAGTCAGCGTGGGACGGTTCTACGAGCAGTACTTC. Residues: CASSLVSVGRFYEQYF.

CDR3 residues: CASSASRLAGDEQFF. CDR3 DNA: TGTGCCAGCAGCGCAAGCCGACTAGCGGGAGATGAGCAGTTCTTC. This sequence joins TRBV7-8 and TRBJ2-1, with TRBD2 identical over 12 bases. CDR3 length: 15 residues. Germline values: CDR1 SGHVS, CDR2 FQNEAQ. V shed 5 bases, J shed 8 bases, and the junction held 7 bases outside the gene matches.

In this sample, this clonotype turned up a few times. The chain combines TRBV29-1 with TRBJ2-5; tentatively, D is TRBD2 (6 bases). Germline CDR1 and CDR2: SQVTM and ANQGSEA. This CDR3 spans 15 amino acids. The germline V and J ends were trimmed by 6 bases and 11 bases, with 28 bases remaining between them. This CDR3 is CSVETSGAESREQYF. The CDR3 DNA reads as TGCAGCGTGGAGACTAGTGGAGCGGAGAGTAGGGAGCAGTACTTC.

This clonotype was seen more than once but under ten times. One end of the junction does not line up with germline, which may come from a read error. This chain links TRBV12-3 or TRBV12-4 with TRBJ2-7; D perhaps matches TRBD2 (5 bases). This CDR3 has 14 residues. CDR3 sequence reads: CASSPTRGSSEQYF. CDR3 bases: TGTGCCAGCAGCCCGACGCGCGGGTCCTCCGAGCAGTACTTC.

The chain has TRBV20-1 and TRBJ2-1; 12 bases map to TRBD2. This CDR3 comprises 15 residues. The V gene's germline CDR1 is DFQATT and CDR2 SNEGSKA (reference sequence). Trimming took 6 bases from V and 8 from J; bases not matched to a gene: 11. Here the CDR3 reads CSARPPSGGADEQFF. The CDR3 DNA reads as TGCAGTGCCCGACCCCCTAGCGGGGGGGCCGATGAGCAGTTCTTC.

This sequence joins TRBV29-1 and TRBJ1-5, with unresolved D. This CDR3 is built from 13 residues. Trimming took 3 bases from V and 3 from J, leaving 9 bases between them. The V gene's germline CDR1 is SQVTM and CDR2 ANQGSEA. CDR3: CSVESGINQPQHF. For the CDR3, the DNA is TGCAGCGTTGAGTCGGGGATCAATCAGCCCCAGCATTTT.

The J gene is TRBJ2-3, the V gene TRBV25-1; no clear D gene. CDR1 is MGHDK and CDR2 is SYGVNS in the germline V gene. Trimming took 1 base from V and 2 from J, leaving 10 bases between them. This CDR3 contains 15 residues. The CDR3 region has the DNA TGTGCCAGCAGTGAATTACGGTCGAACACAGATACGCAGTATTTT. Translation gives CASSELRSNTDTQYF.

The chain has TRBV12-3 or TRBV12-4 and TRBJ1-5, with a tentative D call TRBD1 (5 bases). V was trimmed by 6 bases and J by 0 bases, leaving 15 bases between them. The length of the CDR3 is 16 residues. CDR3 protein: CASSSMDIYSNQPQHF. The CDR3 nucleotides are TGTGCCAGCAGCAGCATGGACATCTATAGCAATCAGCCCCAGCATTTT.